This TCR beta chain was identified during a study of blood T cell repertoires in COVID-19. As for the study in general: T cells, B-cell-depleted T cells, or PBMCs provided the cDNA or gDNA that served as material.

CDR1 and CDR2 from the germline V gene are SGDLS and YYNGEE. CDR3 size: 14 residues. Losses at the gene ends were 1 base for V and 4 bases for J; bases not matched to a gene: 4. Per the original methods: Researchers report that nucleated cell counts were estimated from reference gene primer amplification. The data were produced by immunoSEQ multiplex PCR, yet TCRdb's version contains in-frame clones alone and is incomplete. The V and J calls and clone size come from that table; D and trimming were worked out from the DNA. This sample has roughly 88,000 clones, with about 71% found just once. The source material was peripheral blood. The clonotype was recovered from a woman aged 55 to 70 in a cohort sampled during active or convalescent COVID-19. This chain joins TRBV9 and TRBJ2-5; 7 bases match TRBD1. CDR3 loop: CASSVQGVGETQYF. The CDR3 nucleotides are TGTGCCAGCAGCGTACAGGGGGTGGGAGAGACCCAGTACTTC. Complete variable domain (other parts from reference TRBV9 and TRBJ2-5): DSGVTQTPKHLITATGQRVTLRCSPRSGDLSVYWYQQSLDQGLQFLIQYYNGEERAKGNILERFSAQQFPDLHSELNLSSLELGDSALYFCASSVQGVGETQYFGPGTRLLVL.